Presented here are 28 T cell receptor beta chains from one specimen sequenced in a study of T-cell reconstitution after alpha-beta-depleted transplantation in children. The TCRbeta library was prepared with unique molecular identifiers. TCRdb independently ran MiXCR on the PCR reads; one entry per CDR3 protein. Of a few hundred thousand distinct CDR3 sequences in the sample, more than 7.5% were seen once. The sequencing used PBMCs from the stem cell graft donor, collected from the stem cell graft. Source of these receptors: a human donor who donated a stem cell graft to a child with SCID.

The sample holds many counts of this clonotype. This rearrangement joins TRBV5-5 to TRBJ2-2; no reliable D call. The V and J ends lost 1 base and 3 bases respectively, with 7 bases between them. The CDR3 extends over 14 amino acids. Germline lookup yields CDR1 SGHKS and CDR2 YYEKEE (reference sequence). The CDR3 sequence is CASSLFGDTGELFF. CDR3 DNA: TGTGCCAGCAGCTTGTTCGGAGACACCGGGGAGCTGTTTTTT.

This clonotype was observed at least ten times. The CDR3 loop reads CAISPTGGRNTEAFF. Here the CDR3 DNA reads TGTGCCATCAGTCCGACAGGGGGCCGGAACACTGAAGCTTTCTTT. V and J are TRBV10-3 and TRBJ1-1; TRBD1 matches at 10 bases. The CDR3 sequence is 15 residues long. The trim removed 5 bases at V and 1 base at J, leaving 4 bases unmatched. Per germline, CDR1 ENHRY and CDR2 SYGVKD.

This clonotype was recorded many times. The rearrangement links TRBV5-1 to TRBJ1-2, with TRBD1 matching over 10 bases. The germline CDR1 and CDR2 sequences are SGHRS and YFSETQ. CDR3 length equals 14 residues. Losses at the gene ends were 4 bases for V and 2 bases for J; bases not matched to a gene: 2. This chain's CDR3 is CASSPGQGNYGYTF. The CDR3 nucleotides read TGCGCCAGCAGCCCGGGACAGGGGAACTATGGCTACACCTTC.

This clonotype appeared many times. This chain links TRBV5-5 with TRBJ2-3, with D possibly matching TRBD2 (6 bases). This CDR3 has 16 residues. Between the trimmed V and J ends, which lost 0 bases and 1 base, there was a span of 12 bases. The V gene's germline CDR1 is SGHKS and CDR2 YYEKEE (reference sequence). The CDR3, as DNA: TGTGCCAGCAGCTTGGATGGGGGACTGGGCACAGATACGCAGTATTTT. Its translation is CASSLDGGLGTDTQYF.

This clonotype was seen ten or more times. This chain joins TRBV9 and TRBJ2-3; 10 positions match TRBD2. Germline loops: CDR1 SGDLS, CDR2 YYNGEE. There are 20 residues in the CDR3. The junction had 14 bases not matched to a gene; V was cut back by 0 bases and J by 1 base. In DNA form, the CDR3 reads TGTGCCAGCAGCGTAGCTATGGGGAGTAGCGGGGGGACGGGCACAGATACGCAGTATTTT. Its protein product is CASSVAMGSSGGTGTDTQYF. Full variable domain (missing parts from reference TRBV9 and TRBJ2-3): DSGVTQTPKHLITATGQRVTLRCSPRSGDLSVYWYQQSLDQGLQFLIQYYNGEERAKGNILERFSAQQFPDLHSELNLSSLELGDSALYFCASSVAMGSSGGTGTDTQYFGPGTRLTVL.

This clonotype was picked up many times. CDR3: CASSSGTGGSTEAFF. In DNA form, the CDR3 reads TGCGCCAGCAGCTCGGGGACAGGGGGTTCCACTGAAGCTTTCTTT. V is TRBV5-1 and J is TRBJ1-1; 11 nucleotides match TRBD1. The trim removed 3 bases at V and 4 bases at J, leaving 5 bases unmatched. This CDR3 is built from 15 residues. The germline V gene encodes CDR1 SGHRS and CDR2 YFSETQ.

This clonotype has a count of ten or more. The chain employs TRBV27 and TRBJ2-7; weak D call: TRBD2 (6 bases). Germline values: CDR1 MNHEY, CDR2 SMNVEV (reference sequence). V lost 4 bases to trimming and J lost 0 bases, with 10 bases between them. The CDR3 is made up of 14 amino acids. This CDR3 is CASSSYGGSYEQYF. In nucleotides, the CDR3 is TGTGCCAGCAGTTCCTACGGGGGCTCCTACGAGCAGTACTTC.

There are many counts of this clonotype. The rearrangement links TRBV29-1 to TRBJ2-3; 9 bases line up with TRBD2. V shed 4 bases, J shed 6 bases, and the junction held 8 bases outside the gene matches. This CDR3 contains 14 residues. Germline assignment: CDR1 SQVTM and CDR2 ANQGSEA. DNA for the CDR3: TGCAGCGTTGGACCAGCGGGGGGAGTTGATACGCAGTATTTT. It encodes CSVGPAGGVDTQYF.

This clonotype was detected ten times or more. The chain links TRBV5-1 to TRBJ2-3; TRBD2 agrees at 14 bases. J was trimmed by 1 base and V by 4 bases; bases with no gene match: 5. The CDR3 extends over 17 amino acids. The germline V gene has CDR1 SGHRS and CDR2 YFSETQ. CDR3 DNA sequence: TGCGCCAGCAGCCAAGGGACTAGCGGGGGAGGCACAGATACGCAGTATTTT. This codes for CASSQGTSGGGTDTQYF.

This clonotype has ten or more counts. The V call is TRBV5-1, the J call TRBJ1-1; 10 positions agree with TRBD1. The CDR3 spans 15 residues. V was clipped by 1 base and J by 1 base; unmatched bases: 1. CDR1 and CDR2 from the germline V gene are SGHRS and YFSETQ. Here the CDR3 DNA reads TGCGCCAGCAGCTTGAGGACAGGGGGGAACACTGAAGCTTTCTTT. Amino acid sequence: CASSLRTGGNTEAFF.

This clonotype occurred a few times. The CDR3 loop reads CASSPLGGGRGETQYF. The CDR3 DNA sequence: TGCGCCAGCAGCCCGTTGGGCGGGGGGCGCGGAGAGACCCAGTACTTC. V is TRBV4-1 and J is TRBJ2-5, with TRBD2 matching 8 bases. CDR1 is MGHRA, CDR2 YSYEKL, per germline. This CDR3 is built from 16 residues. Losses at the gene ends were 4 bases for V and 4 bases for J; bases not matched to a gene: 11.

There are many counts of this clonotype. This rearrangement joins TRBV15 to TRBJ2-2; D is ambiguous. CDR3 size: 13 residues. The V gene's germline CDR1 is LNHNV and CDR2 YYDKDF (reference sequence). The V end was cut by 2 bases, the J end by 7 bases, with 8 bases between. This CDR3 is CATSRQMSGELFF. The CDR3 DNA reads as TGTGCCACCAGCAGACAGATGAGCGGGGAGCTGTTTTTT.

This clonotype was counted many times. The chain is built from TRBV7-8 and TRBJ1-2, with D perhaps TRBD1 (5 bases). The germline V and J ends were trimmed by 5 bases and 4 bases, with 17 bases remaining between them. CDR3 length equals 15 residues. Per the germline V gene, CDR1 is SGHVS and CDR2 is FQNEAQ. Written as DNA, the CDR3 is TGTGCCAGCAGCCCTATCCCGGGGGGGGTCTATGGCTACACCTTC. This encodes CASSPIPGGVYGYTF.

Note on this clonotype: Just one base apart from a much larger clone, this may be a read error. The CDR3 ends on some other residue instead of the conserved phenylalanine or tryptophan, so this is likely a read error. The chain recombines TRBV5-5 with TRBJ2-3, with a possible D match to TRBD2 (5 bases). The germline V gene has CDR1 SGHKS and CDR2 YYEKEE (reference sequence). CDR3 length: 15 amino acids. V lost 4 bases, J lost 5 bases, and 17 bases lay in between. CDR3 bases: TGTGCCAGCAGCGTCGCGGCTCTTCGGGGAGATACGCAGTATATT. This encodes CASSVAALRGDTQYI.

This clonotype was detected many times. J is TRBJ2-1 and V is TRBV29-1; weak D call: TRBD2 (6 bases). Trimming removed 5 bases at V and 10 bases at J, with 21 bases between. Germline V lookup: CDR1 SQVTM, CDR2 ANQGSEA. The length of the CDR3 is 14 residues. CDR3 bases: TGCAGCGTTACCGGGACTCTAAGGGTCTTCGAGCAGTTCTTC. Encoded protein: CSVTGTLRVFEQFF.

This clonotype was detected ten times or more. This rearrangement joins TRBV7-8 to TRBJ1-2; D uncertain. V lost 5 bases, J lost 3 bases, and 16 bases lay in between. In germline, CDR1 is SGHVS, CDR2 FQNEAQ. This CDR3 spans 15 amino acids. The CDR3 region has the DNA TGTGCCAGCAGCCCCTCTTCTCGGACCGACTATGGCTACACCTTC. Translation: CASSPSSRTDYGYTF.

This clonotype was observed many times. The CDR3 reads CASRLGGDTSSGNTIYF. The CDR3 DNA follows: TGCGCCAGCAGGTTAGGCGGGGACACTAGCTCTGGAAACACCATATATTTT. The gene calls are TRBV5-1 and TRBJ1-3; possibly TRBD1 for D (6 bases). Deletions cut 5 bases from V and 0 bases from J, with 18 bases between. Germline V gene sequence: CDR1 SGHRS, CDR2 YFSETQ. The CDR3 consists of 17 residues.

This clonotype was counted ten times or more. The chain combines TRBV2 with TRBJ1-1; TRBD1 matches 8 bases. The CDR3 runs to 14 residues. CDR1 and CDR2 (germline): SNHLY, FYNNEI. V shed 7 bases and J 1 base; nucleotides not matched to a gene: 5. CDR3 DNA sequence: TGTGCCAGCAAATCCCAGGGGGCGAACACTGAAGCTTTCTTT. Translation: CASKSQGANTEAFF.

The chain is built from TRBV7-6 and TRBJ2-1; D tentatively reads TRBD1 or TRBD2 (5 bases each). Germline CDR1 reads SGHVS; CDR2 reads FNYEAQ. V dropped 1 base and J dropped 6 bases, with 22 bases sitting between them. The CDR3 runs to 18 residues. CDR3 in amino acids: CASSLGTGTASRSNEQFF. DNA of the CDR3: TGTGCCAGCAGCTTAGGGACCGGGACGGCTTCGAGATCCAATGAGCAGTTCTTC. The entire variable domain, with the rest obtained from reference TRBV7-6 and TRBJ2-1, is as follows: GAGVSQSPRYKVTKRGQDVALRCDPISGHVSLYWYRQALGQGPEFLTYFNYEAQQDKSGLPNDRFSAERPEGSISTLTIQRTEQRDSAMYRCASSLGTGTASRSNEQFFGPGTRLTVL.

This clonotype has a handful of counts. The chain links TRBV12-3 or TRBV12-4 to TRBJ2-3; D uncertain. The V end lost 5 bases, the J end lost 5 bases, and 5 bases lay between the germline ends. The CDR3 length is 11 residues. CDR3 DNA: TGTGCCAGCAGTCCTATAGATACGCAGTATTTT. This codes for CASSPIDTQYF.

This rearrangement joins TRBV6-4 to TRBJ2-3; the match to TRBD2 covers 13 bases. CDR1 is MRHNA and CDR2 is SNTAGT in the germline V gene. V trimming: 4 bases; J trimming: 5 bases; junction bases outside the gene matches: 0. The CDR3 covers 14 residues. DNA of the CDR3: TGTGCCAGCAGTGGGACTAGCGGGGGAGATACGCAGTATTTT. Its protein is CASSGTSGGDTQYF.

At least ten counts were recorded for this clonotype. V gene TRBV7-2 combines with J gene TRBJ1-2; the match to TRBD1 covers 7 bases. CDR3 size: 14 residues. After removal of 1 base from V and 7 bases from J, the junction contained 6 bases not matched to a gene. Germline CDR1 is SGHTA and CDR2 is FQGNSA. Here the CDR3 reads CASSLVQGKGGYTF. The CDR3, as DNA: TGTGCCAGCAGCTTAGTACAGGGGAAGGGTGGCTACACCTTC.

This clonotype was seen many times. The rearrangement joins TRBV4-1 to TRBJ1-1; 9 bases are a match to TRBD1. V shed 1 base and J 6 bases; nucleotides not matched to a gene: 6. Per germline, CDR1 MGHRA and CDR2 YSYEKL. The CDR3 is 15 residues long. The CDR3: CASSQAGQGLPEAFF. In nucleotides, the CDR3 is TGCGCCAGCAGCCAAGCGGGACAGGGATTACCTGAAGCTTTCTTT.

This clonotype was detected ten times or more. The genes are TRBV2 and TRBJ2-1, with a weak D call TRBD2 (5 bases). In germline, CDR1 is SNHLY, CDR2 FYNNEI. The CDR3 spans 13 residues. The V end was cut by 9 bases, the J end by 9 bases, with 18 bases between. CDR3 DNA: TGTGCCAGGTCGTTCGGACTGCTTGCTGAGCAGTTCTTC. Translating gives CARSFGLLAEQFF.

Many counts were recorded for this clonotype. The gene calls are TRBV20-1 and TRBJ1-2; possible D gene TRBD1, 6 bases. V dropped 4 bases and J dropped 0 bases, with 21 bases sitting between them. From germline, CDR1 is DFQATT and CDR2 SNEGSKA (reference sequence). The CDR3 is 17 amino acids. CDR3 DNA sequence: TGCAGTGCTACCGAGGGGGTCATAGGGGGGGCTAACTATGGCTACACCTTC. This codes for CSATEGVIGGANYGYTF.

This clonotype was seen many times. The chain links TRBV5-1 to TRBJ1-4, with 10 bases aligning to TRBD1. Germline V CDR1 and CDR2: SGHRS, YFSETQ. J gave up 8 bases and V 0 bases, and 4 bases lay outside the gene matches. The CDR3 consists of 15 residues. The CDR3 bases are TGCGCCAGCAGCTTGGCCGGGACAGGGGAGGAAAAACTGTTTTTT. Its protein is CASSLAGTGEEKLFF.

This clonotype was seen more than once but under ten times. The chain recombines TRBV29-1 with TRBJ2-1; D tentatively fits TRBD1 or TRBD2 (5 bases each). With 6 bases removed from V and 4 bases from J, the gap between germline ends came to 7 bases. The CDR3 loop spans 11 amino acids. Germline lookup yields CDR1 SQVTM and CDR2 ANQGSEA. CDR3 in DNA: TGCAGCGTCGGGGCTTACAATGAGCAGTTCTTC. This sequence encodes CSVGAYNEQFF.

In its sample, this clonotype was seen many times. The V and J genes are TRBV20-1 and TRBJ2-5; D gene unclear. Germline CDR1 and CDR2: DFQATT and SNEGSKA (reference sequence). This CDR3 is 14 amino acids long. Deletions cut 2 bases from V and 5 bases from J, with 15 bases between. CDR3 bases: TGCAGTGCTAGACCCAGGCCGGCGTACGAGACCCAGTACTTC. Its translation is CSARPRPAYETQYF.